The 23 T cell receptor beta chains given below trace back to one sample, sequenced in a study of response to subunit inactivated influenza vaccine. TCRdb reanalysed the RT-PCR reads using MiXCR and keeps one entry per CDR3 protein. Of hundreds of thousands of distinct CDR3 sequences listed, less than 10% are singletons. The sequenced sample was PBMCs from blood, obtained less than 25 months after vaccination. These TCRs come from a man between 45 and 75 years old who received an inactivated influenza vaccine.

This clonotype was seen a handful of times. The CDR3, as DNA: TGTGCCAGCAGCTTAGAGGCGGCCGGGGAGCTGTTTTTT. Residues: CASSLEAAGELFF. The rearrangement joins TRBV7-9 to TRBJ2-2; no clear D. Trimming removed 1 base from V and 6 bases from J, with 6 bases in between. Per germline, CDR1 SEHNR and CDR2 FQNEAQ (reference sequence). The CDR3 has 13 residues.

The CDR3 here is CASIRQPNTGELFF. For the CDR3, the DNA is TGCGCCAGCATTAGACAGCCGAACACCGGGGAGCTGTTTTTT. This rearrangement joins TRBV5-1 to TRBJ2-2; the D gene is possibly TRBD1 (5 bases). The CDR3 is 14 amino acids. Per the germline V gene, CDR1 is SGHRS and CDR2 is YFSETQ. Trimming left V 6 bases short and J 0 bases short, with 9 bases between.

CDR3 nucleotide sequence: TGTGCCAGCAGTTTAGGGGGGGTCGGGGGCTACACCTTC. Residues: CASSLGGVGGYTF. The chain employs TRBV27 and TRBJ1-2; possibly TRBD1 for D (5 bases). The ends were cut back, 2 bases at V and 8 bases at J, with 12 bases in the middle. This CDR3 contains 13 residues. CDR1 is MNHEY and CDR2 is SMNVEV in the germline V gene (reference sequence).

This clonotype was observed a few times. The CDR3 nucleotides read TGCAGCGTTGACCTTGGACAGAACTATGGCTACACCTTC. Residues: CSVDLGQNYGYTF. The V and J genes are TRBV29-1 and TRBJ1-2; perhaps TRBD1 as D (6 bases). The ends were cut back, 3 bases at V and 2 bases at J, with 10 bases in the middle. The germline gives CDR1 SQVTM, CDR2 ANQGSEA. This CDR3 has 13 amino acids.

This clonotype was found a few times. The CDR3 bases are TGTGCCAGCAGCGGTAACATATACGAGCAGTACTTC. It encodes CASSGNIYEQYF. J is TRBJ2-7 and V is TRBV2; no clear D. The V gene lost 6 bases and the J gene lost 4 bases, with 10 bases spanning the gap. This CDR3 has 12 residues. Per the germline V gene, CDR1 is SNHLY and CDR2 is FYNNEI.

This clonotype was counted at least ten times. CDR3 protein: CASSPTNGDQPQHF. In DNA, the CDR3 is TGTGCCAGCAGTCCCACGAATGGGGATCAGCCCCAGCATTTT. The V gene is TRBV28, the J gene TRBJ1-5, with unresolved D. V dropped 5 bases and J dropped 5 bases, with 13 bases sitting between them. Germline CDR1 reads MDHEN; CDR2 reads SYDVKM. CDR3 length equals 14 residues.

The V and J genes are TRBV7-9 and TRBJ1-2, with D unresolved. V lost 7 bases and J 0 bases, leaving 9 bases between the germline ends. This CDR3 has 13 amino acids. Germline-derived CDR1 and CDR2 are SEHNR and FQNEAQ (reference sequence). CDR3 in DNA: TGTGCCAGCAAGCCAATAACTAACTATGGCTACACCTTC. It is translated as CASKPITNYGYTF.

This clonotype was counted between two and nine times. This chain connects TRBV12-3 or TRBV12-4 to TRBJ1-4; 9 bases match TRBD1. The CDR3 spans 14 residues. V lost 7 bases, J lost 7 bases, and 7 bases stayed unmatched. For the CDR3, the DNA is TGTGCCAGCACACAGGGGACAGGGCGTGAAAAACTGTTTTTT. It is translated as CASTQGTGREKLFF.

The chain combines TRBV11-1 with TRBJ2-1; 8 positions agree with TRBD2. CDR3 length: 17 residues. Trimming at V came to 5 bases and at J to 9 bases, leaving 18 bases not matched to a gene. Germline assignment: CDR1 SGHAT and CDR2 FQDESV (reference sequence). The CDR3 reads CASSPRGSGGPVSEQFF. DNA of the CDR3: TGTGCCAGCAGCCCACGGGGGTCGGGGGGGCCGGTTTCTGAGCAGTTCTTC. The full variable domain, with the rest looked up from reference TRBV11-1 and TRBJ2-1, is EAEVAQSPRYKITEKSQAVAFWCDPISGHATLYWYRQILGQGPELLVQFQDESVVDDSQLPKDRFSAERLKGVDSTLKIQPAELGDSAMYLCASSPRGSGGPVSEQFFGPGTRLTVL.

The genes are TRBV6-6 and TRBJ1-2; the D gene is possibly TRBD1 (6 bases). V was pared by 4 bases and J by 4 bases, with 10 bases between. The CDR3 runs to 13 residues. From germline, CDR1 is MNHNY and CDR2 SVGAGI (reference sequence). The CDR3 sequence is CASSSQGGYGYTF. The CDR3 nucleotides are TGTGCCAGCAGTTCACAGGGCGGCTATGGCTACACCTTC.

The chain couples TRBV9 to TRBJ2-2, with D unresolved. The CDR3 spans 16 residues. The ends were cut back, 2 bases at V and 2 bases at J, with 13 bases in the middle. Germline V gene lookup returns CDR1 SGDLS and CDR2 YYNGEE. In nucleotides, the CDR3 is TGTGCCAGCAGCGTTGGGCCGTCCCTAAACACCGGGGAGCTGTTTTTT. It specifies CASSVGPSLNTGELFF.

In its sample, this clonotype was seen many times. This sequence joins TRBV20-1 and TRBJ1-2, with 7 bases aligning to TRBD1. There are 13 residues in the CDR3. Germline V lookup: CDR1 DFQATT, CDR2 SNEGSKA (reference sequence). V shed 4 bases, J shed 0 bases, and the junction held 2 bases outside the gene matches. The CDR3: CSAKGQTNYGYTF. The CDR3 DNA sequence: TGCAGTGCTAAGGGACAGACTAACTATGGCTACACCTTC.

This clonotype was found a few times. V usage is TRBV20-1 and J usage is TRBJ1-2, with D tentatively TRBD1 (5 bases). The CDR3 sequence is 11 residues long. Trimming removed 0 bases from V and 8 bases from J, with 7 bases in between. The germline CDR1 and CDR2 sequences are DFQATT and SNEGSKA (reference sequence). CDR3 coding DNA: TGCAGTGCTAGAGACAGGGACGGCTACACCTTC. This translates into CSARDRDGYTF.

This clonotype has only a few counts. The chain is built from TRBV20-1 and TRBJ2-7; D unresolved. Trimming removed 3 bases at V and 1 base at J, with 10 bases between. Germline CDR1 is DFQATT and CDR2 is SNEGSKA (reference sequence). The CDR3 covers 13 residues. In DNA form, the CDR3 reads TGCAGTGCTAGCAAACGGATTTCCTACGAGCAGTACTTC. This gives the protein CSASKRISYEQYF.

This clonotype was counted only a few times. The V gene is TRBV4-3, the J gene TRBJ2-1; tentatively, D is TRBD1 (6 bases). V lost 0 bases and J 2 bases, leaving 11 bases between the germline ends. CDR1 is LGHNA, CDR2 YSLEER, per germline. The CDR3 extends over 16 amino acids. The CDR3 DNA reads as TGCGCCAGCAGCCAAGATATACAGGGCCCCTACAATGAGCAGTTCTTC. This translates into CASSQDIQGPYNEQFF.

In its sample, this clonotype was seen a few times. The chain joins TRBV29-1 to TRBJ1-2; the D gene is possibly TRBD1 (6 bases). V gave up 7 bases and J gave up 6 bases, with 12 bases separating them. CDR3 length: 11 residues. Germline V gene data show CDR1 as SQVTM and CDR2 as ANQGSEA. The CDR3 nucleotides read TGCAGCGCCCAAGGGGGGCATGGCTACACCTTC. Translation: CSAQGGHGYTF.

This clonotype was detected many times. The J gene is TRBJ2-1, the V gene TRBV9, with 13 bases that match TRBD2. V lost 0 bases, J lost 6 bases, and 0 bases stayed unmatched. Germline loops: CDR1 SGDLS, CDR2 YYNGEE. The CDR3 spans 15 residues. In nucleotides, the CDR3 is TGTGCCAGCAGCGTAGGGACTAGCGGGAGCAATGAGCAGTTCTTC. Translated, it gives CASSVGTSGSNEQFF.

This clonotype was counted many times. The J gene is TRBJ1-1, the V gene TRBV7-2, with D perhaps TRBD1 (6 bases). V lost 6 bases and J lost 4, with 21 bases in between. This CDR3 region has 16 residues. Germline CDR1 reads SGHTA; CDR2 reads FQGNSA. The CDR3 reads CASRTQGGGSGTEAFF. DNA for the CDR3: TGTGCCAGCAGGACCCAGGGAGGGGGGTCGGGCACTGAAGCTTTCTTT.

This clonotype was counted many times. The rearrangement links TRBV6-1 to TRBJ1-4, with D perhaps TRBD1 (5 bases). CDR3 length: 14 amino acids. Germline V CDR1 and CDR2: MNHNS, SASEGT. The germline V and J ends were trimmed by 6 bases and 7 bases, with 15 bases remaining between them. The CDR3 loop reads CASSSGLGSEKLFF. The CDR3, as DNA: TGTGCCAGCAGCTCGGGACTCGGCAGTGAAAAACTGTTTTTT.

V and J are TRBV7-3 and TRBJ2-3; 8 nucleotides line up with TRBD2. The length of the CDR3 is 16 residues. V lost 5 bases and J lost 3; bases outside the gene matches: 10. The V gene's germline CDR1 is SGHTA and CDR2 FQGTGA. In DNA form, the CDR3 reads TGTGCCAGCAGCATCATAGCGGGGAGCGTTACAGATACGCAGTATTTT. Encoded protein: CASSIIAGSVTDTQYF. The full variable domain, its missing parts supplied by reference TRBV7-3 and TRBJ2-3, is GAGVSQTPSNKVTEKGKYVELRCDPISGHTALYWYRQSLGQGPEFLIYFQGTGAADDSGLPNDRFFAVRPEGSVSTLKIQRTERGDSAVYLCASSIIAGSVTDTQYFGPGTRLTVL.

This clonotype was detected a few times. The CDR3 is CASSSKPGQAYEQYF. CDR3 DNA: TGTGCCAGCAGCTCAAAGCCGGGACAAGCCTACGAGCAGTACTTC. The chain recombines TRBV7-2 with TRBJ2-7; possible D gene TRBD1, 6 bases. Trimming stripped 4 bases from V and 2 bases from J, with 15 bases between. The germline V gene encodes CDR1 SGHTA and CDR2 FQGNSA. The CDR3 loop spans 15 amino acids.

This chain links TRBV5-5 with TRBJ1-1; 8 bases fit TRBD1. This CDR3 region has 14 residues. Per the germline V gene, CDR1 is SGHKS and CDR2 is YYEKEE (reference sequence). Trimming cost V 5 bases and J 1 base; bases outside gene matches: 4. The CDR3 protein is CASRTGQGNTEAFF. CDR3 sequence (DNA): TGTGCCAGCAGAACTGGACAGGGGAACACTGAAGCTTTCTTT.

The J gene is TRBJ2-7, the V gene TRBV19; D gene ambiguous. The CDR3 loop spans 11 amino acids. Germline V CDR1 and CDR2: LNHDA, SQIVND (reference sequence). Trimming removed 1 base from V and 6 bases from J, with 4 bases in between. The CDR3 coding sequence is TGTGCCAGTAGTATAGGTGTCGAGCAGTACTTC. Translated, it gives CASSIGVEQYF.